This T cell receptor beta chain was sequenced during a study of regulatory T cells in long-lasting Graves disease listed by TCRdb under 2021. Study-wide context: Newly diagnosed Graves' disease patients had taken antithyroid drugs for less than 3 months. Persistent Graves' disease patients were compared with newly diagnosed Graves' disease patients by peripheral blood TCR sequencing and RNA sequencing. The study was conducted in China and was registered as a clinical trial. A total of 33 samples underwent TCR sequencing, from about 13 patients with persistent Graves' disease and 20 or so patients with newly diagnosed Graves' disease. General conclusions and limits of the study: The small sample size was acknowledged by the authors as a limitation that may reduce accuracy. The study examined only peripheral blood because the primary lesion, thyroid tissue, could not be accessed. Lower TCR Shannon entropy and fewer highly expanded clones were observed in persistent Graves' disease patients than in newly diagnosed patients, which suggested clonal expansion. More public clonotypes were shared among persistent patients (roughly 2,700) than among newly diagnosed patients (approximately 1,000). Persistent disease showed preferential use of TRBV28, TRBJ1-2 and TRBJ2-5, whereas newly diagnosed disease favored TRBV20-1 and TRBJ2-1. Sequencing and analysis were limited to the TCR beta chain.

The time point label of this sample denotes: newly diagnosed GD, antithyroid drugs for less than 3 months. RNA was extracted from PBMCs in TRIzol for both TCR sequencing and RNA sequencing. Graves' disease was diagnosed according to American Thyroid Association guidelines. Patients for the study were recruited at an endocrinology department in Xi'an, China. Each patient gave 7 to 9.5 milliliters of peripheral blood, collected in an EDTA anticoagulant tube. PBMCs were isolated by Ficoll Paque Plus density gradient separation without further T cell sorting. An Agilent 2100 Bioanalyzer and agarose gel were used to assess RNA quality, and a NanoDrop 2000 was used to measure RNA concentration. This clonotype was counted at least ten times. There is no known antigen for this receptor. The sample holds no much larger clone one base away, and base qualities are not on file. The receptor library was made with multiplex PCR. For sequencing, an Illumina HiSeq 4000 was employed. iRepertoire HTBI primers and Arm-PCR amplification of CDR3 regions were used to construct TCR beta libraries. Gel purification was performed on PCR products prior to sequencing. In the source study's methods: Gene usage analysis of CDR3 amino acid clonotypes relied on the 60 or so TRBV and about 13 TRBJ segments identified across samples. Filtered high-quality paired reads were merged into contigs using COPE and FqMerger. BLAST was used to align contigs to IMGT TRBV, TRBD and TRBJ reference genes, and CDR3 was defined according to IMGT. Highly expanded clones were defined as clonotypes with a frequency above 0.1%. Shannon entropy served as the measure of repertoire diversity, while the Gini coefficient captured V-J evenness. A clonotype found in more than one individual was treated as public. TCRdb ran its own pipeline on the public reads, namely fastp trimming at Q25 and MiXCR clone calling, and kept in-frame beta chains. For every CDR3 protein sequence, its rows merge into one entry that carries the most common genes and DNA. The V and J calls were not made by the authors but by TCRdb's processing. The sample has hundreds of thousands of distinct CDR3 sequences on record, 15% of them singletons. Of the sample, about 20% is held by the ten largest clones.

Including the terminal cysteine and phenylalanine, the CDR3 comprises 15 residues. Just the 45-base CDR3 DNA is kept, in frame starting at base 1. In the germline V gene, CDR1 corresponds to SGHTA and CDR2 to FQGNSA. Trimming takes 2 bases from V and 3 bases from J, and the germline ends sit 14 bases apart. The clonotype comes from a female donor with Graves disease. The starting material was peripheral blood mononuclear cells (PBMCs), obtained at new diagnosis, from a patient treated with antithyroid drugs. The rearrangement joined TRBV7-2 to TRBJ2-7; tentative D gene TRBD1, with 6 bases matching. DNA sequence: TGTGCCAGCAGCTTACGAGGGGGTCTGCGCTACGAGCAGTACTTC. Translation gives CASSLRGGLRYEQYF.